Listed below are T cell receptor beta chains from one sample, sequenced in a study of cytomegalovirus exposure and HLA in healthy donors. The protocol was immunoSEQ multiplex PCR, while the TCRdb copy is restricted to in-frame clones and leaves out a portion. The sample yields 150,000 to 200,000 clones, about 80% seen once. Sequenced sample: PBMCs. Source of these receptors: a woman under 40 in good health and CMV-seronegative. The CDR3 runs from the conserved cysteine through the conserved F or W. Fields, in order: CDR3 length, V gene, D gene, clone size, J gene, CDR3 DNA, CDR3 protein. D genes are given only for firm matches. The listing skips clone size in some rows; elsewhere it reads once, few, many or a size class.

13	TRBV29-1	.	.	TRBJ2-3	TGCAGCGTTTTTACGGCTAGTGTCGATACGCAGTATTTT	CSVFTASVDTQYF
15	TRBV27	TRBD1	.	TRBJ2-1	TGTGCCAGCTCCTCACAGGGGGCACTTAGGAATGAGCAGTTCTTC	CASSSQGALRNEQFF
17	TRBV5-6	.	.	TRBJ1-5	TGTGCCAGCAGCTTTCTTTCAGGGGAAGGGAGCAATCAGCCCCAGCATTTT	CASSFLSGEGSNQPQHF
13	TRBV2	.	once	TRBJ1-1	TGTGCCAGCAGTGGAGAAGTGAACACTGAAGCTTTCTTT	CASSGEVNTEAFF
18	TRBV15	TRBD1	.	TRBJ2-4	TGTGCCACCAGCAGAGCCTCGGGACAGGGATTCCGCAAAAACATTCAGTACTTC	CATSRASGQGFRKNIQYF
11	TRBV20-1	.	.	TRBJ1-1	TGCAGTGCTAGTCCGTACACTGAAGCTTTCTTT	CSASPYTEAFF
18	TRBV19	TRBD1	.	TRBJ2-2	TGTGCCAGTAGTATAGATAACGTGGACAGGCTTAACACCGGGGAGCTGTTTTTT	CASSIDNVDRLNTGELFF
11	TRBV20-1	.	few	TRBJ1-5	TGCAGTGCTAGCGGTCATCAGCCCCAGCATTTT	CSASGHQPQHF
15	TRBV7-3	.	.	TRBJ2-3	TGTGCCAGCAGCAGAACTGTAGCTAGCACAGATACGCAGTATTTT	CASSRTVASTDTQYF
16	TRBV19	TRBD1	.	TRBJ1-6	TGTGCCAGTAGTTCGGACAGGGGCCATCATAGGTCACCCCTCCACTTT	CASSSDRGHHRSPLHF
17	TRBV4-3	.	.	TRBJ2-2	TGCGCCAGCAGCCAAGATGAACAGCTGGGGAACACCGGGGAGCTGTTTTTT	CASSQDEQLGNTGELFF
13	TRBV5-4	TRBD1	.	TRBJ1-2	TGTGCCAGCAGCGGGGACAGCAACTATGGCTACACCTTC	CASSGDSNYGYTF
11	TRBV2	TRBD1	.	TRBJ1-2	TGTGCCAGCCGGACAGGAGGGAGCTACACCTTC	CASRTGGSYTF
15	TRBV27	TRBD2	.	TRBJ2-5	TGTGCCAGCACCGATCTCGGGGGGGGTGGAGAGACCCAGTACTTC	CASTDLGGGGETQYF
13	TRBV7-2	TRBD2	.	TRBJ2-1	TGTGCCGACTCAGTAGCGGGGACCAATGAGCAGTTCTTC	CADSVAGTNEQFF
17	TRBV27	.	.	TRBJ1-3	TGTGCCAGCAGTGTAAGCAAACAGGTGAGCTCTGGAAACACCATATATTTT	CASSVSKQVSSGNTIYF
12	TRBV2	.	.	TRBJ2-4	TGTGCCAGCAGCGCCGAACCGGGACAAGGGTACTTC	CASSAEPGQGYF
12	TRBV2	.	.	TRBJ2-7	TGTGCCAGCAAGTCTTCGGGGTCCGAGCAGTACTTC	CASKSSGSEQYF
14	TRBV28	TRBD1	.	TRBJ2-7	TGTGCCAGCAGTTCGGGACAGGCTAGTTACGAGCAGTACTTC	CASSSGQASYEQYF
17	TRBV5-4	TRBD1	.	TRBJ2-1	TGTGCCAGCAGCTTGGGTGCCCCGGGACAGGGTTACTATGAGCAGTTCTTC	CASSLGAPGQGYYEQFF
12	TRBV6-6	TRBD1	few	TRBJ2-4	TGTGCCAGCAGCATGGACAGGAACATTCAGTACTTC	CASSMDRNIQYF
14	TRBV27	.	.	TRBJ1-4	TGTGCCAGCAGTCCATTGGGGGGATGGGAAAAACTGTTTTTT	CASSPLGGWEKLFF
16	TRBV29-1	TRBD2	once	TRBJ2-5	TGCAGCGTTGTAGGAGGGCCGGGACTAGCGGAAGAGACCCAGTACTTC	CSVVGGPGLAEETQYF
12	TRBV29-1	.	few	TRBJ1-1	TGCAGCGTAGGGGCGGGGAGCACTGAAGCTTTCTTT	CSVGAGSTEAFF
16	TRBV27	.	.	TRBJ2-6	TGTGCCAGCAGCCTAATCCCCCTCTCTGGGGCCAACGTCCTGACTTTC	CASSLIPLSGANVLTF
16	TRBV19	TRBD2	.	TRBJ2-3	TGTGCCAGTAGTTCCCCGGGACTAGCGGGCACAGATACGCAGTATTTT	CASSSPGLAGTDTQYF
14	TRBV2	.	.	TRBJ2-5	TGTGCCAGCATCCGGCTAGGTGAAGGAGAGACCCAGTACTTC	CASIRLGEGETQYF
17	TRBV29-1	TRBD1	once	TRBJ1-1	TGCAGCGTTGCTGAGCTCGGGACAGGGGAGGTGAACACTGAAGCTTTCTTT	CSVAELGTGEVNTEAFF
16	TRBV27	TRBD1	.	TRBJ1-4	TGTGCCAGCAGTTTAGACAGGGTTCTGTCTAATGAAAAACTGTTTTTT	CASSLDRVLSNEKLFF
11	TRBV7-9	.	.	TRBJ1-1	TGTGCCAGCAGTGGGCACACTGAAGCTTTCTTT	CASSGHTEAFF
14	TRBV19	.	.	TRBJ1-1	TGTGCCAGTAGTATATCGGGGGGAGGAACTGAAGCTTTCTTT	CASSISGGGTEAFF
11	TRBV30	.	.	TRBJ2-7	TGTGCCTGGACCTCCCGGGACGAGCAGTACTTC	CAWTSRDEQYF
15	TRBV11-2	TRBD2	once	TRBJ2-1	TGTGCCAGCAGCTTAGCCCCAGCGGGAGGGTATGAGCAGTTCTTC	CASSLAPAGGYEQFF
16	TRBV6-6	TRBD1	.	TRBJ1-2	TGTGCCAGCAGTTACTCGTCGACAGGGGGCACTTATGGCTACACCTTC	CASSYSSTGGTYGYTF
15	TRBV6-5	.	.	TRBJ1-1	TGTGCCAGCAGTTCCCGCCCCAGGTTGAACACTGAAGCTTTCTTT	CASSSRPRLNTEAFF
17	TRBV4-1	.	.	TRBJ2-3	TGCGCCAGCAGCCAAGATCACGCTAGCTTGTACGGAGATACGCAGTATTTT	CASSQDHASLYGDTQYF
15	TRBV5-1	TRBD2	.	TRBJ2-1	TGCGCCAGCAGCCAGGGACTAGCGGGGGGCAATGAGCAGTTCTTC	CASSQGLAGGNEQFF
15	TRBV2	.	few	TRBJ2-1	TGTGCCAGCAGTAAACTAGCTAACTCCTACAATGAGCAGTTCTTC	CASSKLANSYNEQFF
14	TRBV9	.	.	TRBJ1-2	TGTGCCAGCAGCGAACAGGGAGGGGAGGATGGCTACACCTTC	CASSEQGGEDGYTF
17	TRBV11-2	.	.	TRBJ1-3	TGTGCCAGCAGCTTAGTTATCAGGGCCAGCTCTGGAAACACCATATATTTT	CASSLVIRASSGNTIYF
14	TRBV2	TRBD1	.	TRBJ1-1	TGTGCCAGCAGTGACGTGGGACAGGCATTAGAAGCTTTCTTT	CASSDVGQALEAFF
12	TRBV29-1	.	.	TRBJ1-1	TGCAGCGTTGAAGATCACGGCAGGGCCGCTTTCTTT	CSVEDHGRAAFF
15	TRBV7-2	TRBD2	.	TRBJ2-5	TGTGCCAGCAGCTTATCAGCGGGAGGGCAAGAGACCCAGTACTTC	CASSLSAGGQETQYF
15	TRBV30	.	.	TRBJ1-2	TGTGCCTGGATTCCTGCAGGGATCGTTTCGAGAGGCTACACCTTC	CAWIPAGIVSRGYTF
14	TRBV7-2	TRBD1	few	TRBJ1-4	TGTGCCAGCAGCTTATCGACAGGGCAGGAAAAACTGTTTTTT	CASSLSTGQEKLFF
12	TRBV7-3	.	few	TRBJ1-1	TGTGCCAGCAGCTTAAACGAGGGAGAAGCTTTCTTT	CASSLNEGEAFF
15	TRBV6-1	.	.	TRBJ2-7	TGTGCCAGCAGTTCCACCAGGTCGGGGACCTACGAGCAGTACTTC	CASSSTRSGTYEQYF
13	TRBV5-6	.	.	TRBJ2-5	TGTGCCAGCAGCTTTGGCAGGGGTGAGACCCAGTACTTC	CASSFGRGETQYF
17	TRBV11-1	.	.	TRBJ2-3	TGTGCCAGCAGCCCCCTGTGGCTCGCGGAGAGCACAGATACGCAGTATTTT	CASSPLWLAESTDTQYF
16	TRBV9	.	.	TRBJ2-2	TGTGCCAGCAGCGTAGCGGGTTACGCGAACACCGGGGAGCTGTTTTTT	CASSVAGYANTGELFF